One and the same sample provided the 25 T cell receptor beta chains below, sequenced in a study of cytomegalovirus exposure and HLA in healthy donors (dated by TCRdb to 2016 to 2017). Libraries were prepared through the immunoSEQ multiplex PCR assay. TCRdb took over this immuneACCESS table, retaining in-frame rearrangements with V and J assigned. Such tables are incomplete; in checked studies, under half of the missing clones stem from an unresolved V gene, and the remainder is unexplained. In this sample the table shows about 200,000 clones, around 90% of which occur a single time. Together, the top ten hold roughly 2% of the sample. Sequenced: PBMCs. The source is a woman aged 18 to 35 in good health and CMV-seropositive.

The chain carries TRBV7-9 and TRBJ1-1; D gene ambiguous. This CDR3 has 17 residues. Trimming shortened V by 0 bases and J by 5 bases, and 19 bases separated the two germline ends. Germline V gene lookup returns CDR1 SEHNR and CDR2 FQNEAQ (reference sequence). CDR3 DNA sequence: TGTGCCAGCAGCTTAGCAGGAGCGATTAGAGAGGGTACTGAAGCTTTCTTT. Protein product: CASSLAGAIREGTEAFF.

The chain links TRBV5-1 to TRBJ2-1; D is possibly TRBD2 (5 bases). CDR1 SGHRS and CDR2 YFSETQ come from the germline V gene. V lost 4 bases and J 0 bases, leaving 14 bases between the germline ends. The CDR3 extends over 16 amino acids. The CDR3 reads CASSPGLGSSYNEQFF. The CDR3 DNA sequence: TGCGCCAGCAGCCCAGGACTGGGGAGCTCCTACAATGAGCAGTTCTTC.

The rearrangement links TRBV7-3 to TRBJ1-5; maybe TRBD1 (5 bases). Germline lookup yields CDR1 SGHTA and CDR2 FQGTGA. Trimming pared 4 bases from V and 3 bases from J, leaving 10 bases between. This CDR3 spans 14 amino acids. CDR3 sequence reads: CASSYRIFNQPQHF. The CDR3 DNA sequence: TGTGCCAGCAGCTACAGGATCTTCAATCAGCCCCAGCATTTT.

This chain connects TRBV27 to TRBJ2-7; no definite D call. V was clipped by 8 bases and J by 3 bases, with 8 bases between them. The CDR3 extends over 11 amino acids. Germline CDR1 is MNHEY and CDR2 is SMNVEV (reference sequence). The CDR3 reads CASRYNYEQYF. CDR3 DNA sequence: TGTGCCAGCCGCTATAACTACGAGCAGTACTTC.

The chain couples TRBV5-4 to TRBJ2-1; 12 bases agree with TRBD2. This CDR3 has 15 residues. The trim removed 1 base at V and 9 bases at J, leaving 5 bases unmatched. CDR1 SGHNT and CDR2 YYREEE come from the germline V gene (reference sequence). CDR3 bases: TGTGCCAGCAGCTTGTTACTAGCGGGAGGAGGTGAGCAGTTCTTC. The encoded protein is CASSLLLAGGGEQFF.

CDR3 protein: CASSPGDSNQPQHF. As DNA, the CDR3 is TGTGCCAGCAGCCCAGGGGATAGCAATCAGCCCCAGCATTTT. The genes are TRBV27 and TRBJ1-5; TRBD1 might be the D (6 bases). The CDR3 runs 14 residues. Germline V gives CDR1 MNHEY, CDR2 SMNVEV (reference sequence). With 6 bases removed from V and 0 bases from J, the gap between germline ends came to 9 bases.

V is TRBV27 and J is TRBJ2-1; no definite D call. The V gene lost 2 bases and the J gene lost 4 bases, with 9 bases spanning the gap. The CDR3 sequence is 14 residues long. The germline CDR1 and CDR2 sequences are MNHEY and SMNVEV (reference sequence). CDR3 coding DNA: TGTGCCAGCAGTTTAGCTAGTAGATACAATGAGCAGTTCTTC. This encodes CASSLASRYNEQFF.

This clone has just a few counts. The chain combines TRBV6-5 with TRBJ2-1; 9 bases are a match to TRBD2. The CDR3 sequence is 15 residues long. Germline V gene sequence: CDR1 MNHEY, CDR2 SVGAGI. J lost 2 bases, V lost 6 bases, and 5 bases had no gene match. CDR3 DNA: TGTGCCAGCAGCCCCGGGACTAGCCCCTACAATGAGCAGTTCTTC. Its protein product is CASSPGTSPYNEQFF.

The rearrangement links TRBV5-6 to TRBJ1-2, with D maybe TRBD1 (5 bases). Germline CDR1 is SGHDT and CDR2 is YYEEEE. The CDR3 length is 13 residues. The V and J ends lost 3 bases and 4 bases respectively, with 10 bases between them. The DNA of the CDR3 is TGTGCCAGCAGCTCCGACAGTTCCTATGGCTACACCTTC. Translation: CASSSDSSYGYTF.

The chain uses TRBV9 and TRBJ2-3; TRBD1 matches 7 bases. Germline V gene sequence: CDR1 SGDLS, CDR2 YYNGEE. The ends lost 9 bases at V and 2 bases at J; junction bases unmatched: 6. The CDR3 consists of 13 residues. The CDR3 DNA is TGTGCCACTTCGAGGGGGCTCACAGATACGCAGTATTTT. The encoded protein is CATSRGLTDTQYF.

The count of this clone is one. The chain combines TRBV28 with TRBJ2-4; 8 bases are a match to TRBD2. The ends lost 5 bases at V and 8 bases at J; junction bases unmatched: 11. Per germline, CDR1 MDHEN and CDR2 SYDVKM. The CDR3 length is 15 residues. For the CDR3, the DNA is TGTGCCAGCAGTCCGACGGGAGGGGTAATGTACATTCAGTACTTC. Translation gives CASSPTGGVMYIQYF. The full variable domain, completed using reference TRBV28 and TRBJ2-4, is DVKVTQSSRYLVKRTGEKVFLECVQDMDHENMFWYRQDPGLGLRLIYFSYDVKMKEKGDIPEGYSVSREKKERFSLILESASTNQTSMYLCASSPTGGVMYIQYFGAGTRLSVL.

This chain joins TRBV5-1 and TRBJ1-2; 9 bases match TRBD1. The germline gives CDR1 SGHRS, CDR2 YFSETQ. CDR3 size: 15 residues. Losses at the gene ends were 2 bases for V and 4 bases for J; bases not matched to a gene: 6. DNA of the CDR3: TGCGCCAGCAGCTTAAAGGGACAGGGCACCTATGGCTACACCTTC. Residues: CASSLKGQGTYGYTF. The full variable domain, completed using reference TRBV5-1 and TRBJ1-2, is KAGVTQTPRYLIKTRGQQVTLSCSPISGHRSVSWYQQTPGQGLQFLFEYFSETQRNKGNFPGRFSGRQFSNSRSEMNVSTLELGDSALYLCASSLKGQGTYGYTFGSGTRLTVV.

The chain combines TRBV30 with TRBJ1-1; weak D call: TRBD1 (6 bases). The germline CDR1 and CDR2 sequences are GTSNPN and SVGIG (reference sequence). Trimming removed 0 bases from V and 1 base from J, with 9 bases in between. This CDR3 is 14 amino acids long. Here the CDR3 reads CAWSVGQTNTEAFF. The CDR3 nucleotides read TGTGCCTGGAGTGTTGGACAGACGAACACTGAAGCTTTCTTT.

This clone was picked up one time. The genes are TRBV5-1 and TRBJ1-2; a possible D gene is TRBD1 (5 bases). CDR1 SGHRS and CDR2 YFSETQ come from the germline V gene. CDR3 length: 14 residues. V lost 0 bases and J lost 1, with 7 bases in between. CDR3 nucleotides: TGCGCCAGCAGCTTGGGACAGCTTAACTATGGCTACACCTTC. Translation gives CASSLGQLNYGYTF.

This rearrangement joins TRBV2 to TRBJ2-1, with 8 bases matching TRBD2. V was pared by 3 bases and J by 7 bases, with 8 bases of the junction left unmatched. CDR1 SNHLY and CDR2 FYNNEI come from the germline V gene. The CDR3 runs to 15 residues. As DNA, the CDR3 is TGTGCCAGCAGTGAGGAGCGGGGGAGGGGGAATGAGCAGTTCTTC. Residues: CASSEERGRGNEQFF.

J is TRBJ1-1 and V is TRBV15; tentative D call: TRBD1 (5 bases). This CDR3 spans 13 amino acids. V lost 1 base and J 3 bases, leaving 6 bases between the germline ends. Germline lookup yields CDR1 LNHNV and CDR2 YYDKDF (reference sequence). In nucleotides, the CDR3 is TGTGCCACCAGCAGAGCCAGGGACACTGAAGCTTTCTTT. Translated, it gives CATSRARDTEAFF.

This sequence joins TRBV4-1 and TRBJ2-1; tentative D call: TRBD2 (5 bases). The CDR3 spans 16 residues. The germline V and J ends were trimmed by 1 base and 4 bases, with 14 bases remaining between them. Looked up from germline, CDR1 is MGHRA and CDR2 is YSYEKL. The CDR3 protein is CASSQGGGTVYNEQFF. For the CDR3, the DNA is TGCGCCAGCAGCCAAGGAGGAGGAACTGTTTACAATGAGCAGTTCTTC.

On this clone: A junction end diverges from the germline sequence, so it may reflect a read error. V and J are TRBV6-6 and TRBJ1-2; 11 bases line up with TRBD1. This CDR3 has 16 residues. The germline CDR1 and CDR2 sequences are MNHNY and SVGAGI (reference sequence). CDR3 protein: CASRPPRDRGLFGDTF. In nucleotides, the CDR3 is TGTGCCAGCAGACCTCCGAGGGACAGGGGGTTATTTGGCGACACCTTC.

This clone was recorded a few times. As DNA, the CDR3 is TGTGCCAGCAGCTTCGGCCAGACATTGGGTGGCTACACCTTC. Its protein is CASSFGQTLGGYTF. The chain joins TRBV7-9 to TRBJ1-2; no definite D call. Trimming pared 3 bases from V and 7 bases from J, leaving 15 bases between. The CDR3 loop spans 14 amino acids. Germline V lookup: CDR1 SEHNR, CDR2 FQNEAQ (reference sequence).

V gene TRBV6-5 combines with J gene TRBJ1-1; weak D call: TRBD1 (6 bases). Germline CDR1 reads MNHEY; CDR2 reads SVGAGI. With 6 bases removed from V and 7 bases from J, the gap between germline ends came to 15 bases. The CDR3 runs to 13 residues. CDR3 loop: CASSPVTGLEAFF. The CDR3 bases are TGTGCCAGCAGCCCCGTGACAGGCCTTGAAGCTTTCTTT.

The V and J genes are TRBV19 and TRBJ2-5, with TRBD2 matching over 9 bases. Germline assignment: CDR1 LNHDA and CDR2 SQIVND (reference sequence). The CDR3 covers 15 residues. V lost 5 bases and J lost 6; bases outside the gene matches: 10. The CDR3 sequence is CASSERGRALKTQYF. DNA for the CDR3: TGTGCCAGTAGTGAGCGCGGGAGGGCCTTAAAGACCCAGTACTTC.

V and J are TRBV18 and TRBJ2-6; 7 positions agree with TRBD1. The CDR3 has 18 residues. The germline V gene encodes CDR1 KGHSH and CDR2 LQKENI. J was trimmed by 0 bases and V by 3 bases; bases with no gene match: 8. This CDR3 reads CASSPPGTANSGANVLTF. CDR3 nucleotides: TGTGCCAGCTCACCCCCCGGGACAGCGAACTCTGGGGCCAACGTCCTGACTTTC.

This clone has only one observation. This rearrangement joins TRBV5-1 to TRBJ1-1; 7 nucleotides match TRBD1. Germline V gene lookup returns CDR1 SGHRS and CDR2 YFSETQ. V was pared by 0 bases and J by 4 bases, with 3 bases of the junction left unmatched. The CDR3 runs 14 residues. CDR3 sequence reads: CASSLEDRSTEAFF. The DNA of the CDR3 is TGCGCCAGCAGCTTGGAGGACAGGAGCACTGAAGCTTTCTTT.

The rearrangement uses TRBV6-1 and TRBJ1-1; 9 bases map to TRBD1. J was trimmed by 1 base and V by 5 bases; bases with no gene match: 2. The V gene's germline CDR1 is MNHNS and CDR2 SASEGT. CDR3 size: 14 residues. The CDR3 nucleotides read TGTGCCAGCAGTTTACAGGGGGCGAACACTGAAGCTTTCTTT. This encodes CASSLQGANTEAFF.

The rearrangement joins TRBV28 to TRBJ2-5; 11 bases match TRBD2. Germline loops: CDR1 MDHEN, CDR2 SYDVKM. J was trimmed by 4 bases and V by 5 bases; bases with no gene match: 9. The CDR3 has 16 amino acids. The CDR3 loop reads CASSLLLAGAGETQYF. The CDR3 nucleotides are TGTGCCAGCAGTCTGCTACTAGCGGGAGCGGGAGAGACCCAGTACTTC.